The rows below give T cell receptor beta chains drawn from one sample of a study of human T cells and chemical hapten exposure. TCRdb ran MiXCR on the RACE reads and lists one entry per CDR3 protein. The sample shows 250,000 or so distinct CDR3 sequences, 7.5% to 8% of them seen only once. The sequenced sample was whole blood, obtained in connection with sensitization to the hapten diphenylcyclopropenone (DPC). The source of these receptors is a man younger than 30 with alopecia areata. Some clones in this sample may be carry-over from other donors' samples. Each CDR3 is given with its conserved first and last residue. A D gene is named only where the DNA matches it firmly. Clone size, where shown, is once, few, many, or a class for clones that have expanded.

v_call	j_call	clone_size	d_call	cdr3_nt	cdr3_aa
TRBV28	TRBJ1-1	few	.	TGTGCCAGCAGTAGGGGGAGAGCTTTCTTT	CASSRGRAFF
TRBV7-3	TRBJ2-6	many	.	TGTGCCAGCAGCGGGCCAAAGCAGGGTCGACCTGGGGCCAACGTCCTGACTTTC	CASSGPKQGRPGANVLTF
TRBV3-1	TRBJ1-2	few	TRBD1	TGTGCCAGCAGCCAAGGAGACAGGGGAAGTGACTATGGCTACACCTTC	CASSQGDRGSDYGYTF
TRBV7-9	TRBJ2-5	.	.	TGTGCCAGCAGCTTAGGACAGCGCCAAGAGACCCAGTACTTC	CASSLGQRQETQYF
TRBV7-2	TRBJ1-4	.	.	TGTGCCAGCAGCTTACAGAGATCAACTAATGAAAAACTGTTTTTT	CASSLQRSTNEKLFF
TRBV20-1	TRBJ2-7	few	.	TGCAGTGCTAGGAACAGAGTCTACGAGCAGTACTTC	CSARNRVYEQYF
TRBV7-9	TRBJ1-1	few	.	TGTGCCAGCAGCTTAGGGGAGTTCACTGAAGCTTTCTTT	CASSLGEFTEAFF
TRBV5-1	TRBJ2-3	.	.	TGCGCCAGCAGCGGCGGCAGTGAGTTAACAGATACGCAGTATTTT	CASSGGSELTDTQYF
TRBV6-2/TRBV6-3	TRBJ2-1	.	.	TGTGCCAGCAGATCGGGACCCTACAATGAGCAGTTCTTC	CASRSGPYNEQFF
TRBV11-3	TRBJ1-1	once	TRBD1	TGTGCCAGCAGCCTGTCCCCTGGACAGGGGCGGACTGAAGCTTTCTTT	CASSLSPGQGRTEAFF
TRBV7-9	TRBJ1-4	many	.	TGTGCCAGCAGCCTTAGGGAGGGGGACACTAATGAAAAACTGTTTTTT	CASSLREGDTNEKLFF
TRBV6-5	TRBJ1-3	.	TRBD1	TGTGCCAGCAGTTACGGACAGGGGGCTGGAAACACCATATATTTT	CASSYGQGAGNTIYF
TRBV27	TRBJ2-5	.	.	TGTGCCAGCAGTTTATTTCAGGGAATGGAGACCCAGTACTTC	CASSLFQGMETQYF
TRBV24-1	TRBJ1-5	few	.	TGTGCCACCAGCCGGGGCCTAAATCAGCCCCAGCATTTT	CATSRGLNQPQHF
TRBV29-1	TRBJ2-1	many	TRBD2	TGCAGCGTTGAAGCGGGGGGGGCGTGCTTCTTC	CSVEAGGACFF
TRBV20-1	TRBJ2-7	many	.	TGCAGTGCTAGACGCAGCTCCTACGAGCAGTACTTC	CSARRSSYEQYF
TRBV5-1	TRBJ1-1	.	TRBD1	TGCGCCAGCAGCTCGACAGGGTCTGCGATGAACACTGAAGCTTTCTTT	CASSSTGSAMNTEAFF
TRBV27	TRBJ1-6	many	.	TGTGCCAGCAGTAGATTAGACCGATCGCCCCTCCACTTT	CASSRLDRSPLHF
TRBV21-1	TRBJ1-3	few	.	TGTGCCAGAACCCGACAGCCTGTCTTCTCTGGAAACACCATATATTTT	CARTRQPVFSGNTIYF
TRBV20-1	TRBJ2-7	.	.	TGCAGTGCTAGAGTTCTAGCGACCGACCGGTACGAGCAGTACTTC	CSARVLATDRYEQYF
TRBV4-3	TRBJ1-2	few	TRBD1	TGCGCCAGCAGCCAAGAAACCCGACAGGGAAACTATGGCTACACCTTC	CASSQETRQGNYGYTF
TRBV5-1	TRBJ1-6	few	.	TGCGCCAGCAGCTTGGCAAGTGGGCCCCCCGATTCACCCCTCCACTTT	CASSLASGPPDSPLHF
TRBV7-2	TRBJ2-4	.	.	TGTGCCAGCAGCTTAGACAGGGAAGAGGGCAAAAACATTCAGTACTTC	CASSLDREEGKNIQYF
TRBV12-3/TRBV12-4	TRBJ2-1	few	TRBD2	TGTGCCAGCAGTTTATCGGGTCTAGCGGGCTACAATGAGCAGTTCTTC	CASSLSGLAGYNEQFF
TRBV14	TRBJ2-5	few	.	TGTGCCAGCAGCCAAGTTCCAGGGGTGGGCGAAGAGACCCAGTACTTC	CASSQVPGVGEETQYF
TRBV12-3/TRBV12-4	TRBJ1-1	.	.	TGTGCCAGCAGTCTCGGGCCCCTCTTGGACACTGAAGCTTTCTTT	CASSLGPLLDTEAFF
TRBV14	TRBJ1-5	many	TRBD1	TGTGCCAGCAGTCCCGCAGGGGGCTTTCAGCCCCAGCATTTT	CASSPAGGFQPQHF
TRBV14	TRBJ2-4	few	TRBD1	TGTGCCAGCAGCCTAGAGGACAGGCGGGCCAAAAACATTCAGTACTTC	CASSLEDRRAKNIQYF
TRBV5-1	TRBJ2-3	few	.	TGCGCCAGCAGCTTCTGGGTTGGCACAGATACGCAGTATTTT	CASSFWVGTDTQYF
TRBV5-1	TRBJ2-5	few	.	TGCGCCAGCAGCCAGGAGAGGGAGACCCAGTACTTC	CASSQERETQYF
TRBV5-1	TRBJ1-1	few	TRBD1	TGCGCCAGCAGCATACGACAGGGGGCGGATGTTTCCACTGAAGCTTTCTTT	CASSIRQGADVSTEAFF
TRBV7-2	TRBJ1-2	.	.	TGTGCCAGCAGCTACCGACAACTAAACGTCTATGGCTACACCTTC	CASSYRQLNVYGYTF
TRBV5-8	TRBJ1-5	.	.	TGTGCCAGCAGCTTACGGAGGAGGGTTGGACAGCCCCAGCATTTT	CASSLRRRVGQPQHF
TRBV7-3	TRBJ1-6	.	.	TGTGCCAGCAGCTTACAGGGATGGAATTCACCCCTCCACTTT	CASSLQGWNSPLHF
TRBV10-3	TRBJ2-1	.	.	TGTGCCACCCTGGACCGACACAATGAGCAGTTCTTC	CATLDRHNEQFF
TRBV7-2	TRBJ1-5	many	TRBD1	TGTGCCAGCAGCTACGGGACAGTGGATTATCAGCCCCAGCATTTT	CASSYGTVDYQPQHF
TRBV11-1	TRBJ2-7	.	.	TGTGCCAGCAGCTTAGAATCCTCCTACGAGCAGTACTTC	CASSLESSYEQYF
TRBV5-1	TRBJ2-3	few	TRBD2	TGCGCCAGCAGCTTGGGGGTACTAGCGTTTGTGGGAGATACGCAGTATTTT	CASSLGVLAFVGDTQYF
TRBV3-1	TRBJ2-5	many	TRBD2	TGTGCCAGCAGCCAAGATCTTGCGCTAGCGGGAATCCAAGAGACCCAGTACTTC	CASSQDLALAGIQETQYF
TRBV5-6	TRBJ1-6	.	.	TGTGCCAGCAGCGGGACGACAGCGTATAATTCACCCCTCCACTTT	CASSGTTAYNSPLHF
TRBV7-9	TRBJ2-3	few	.	TGTGCCAGCAGCTTAGTAACCCCACGGGGGACAGATACGCAGTATTTT	CASSLVTPRGTDTQYF
TRBV24-1	TRBJ2-7	.	.	TGTGCCACCAGTGACTCAGGGGAGCAGTACTTC	CATSDSGEQYF
TRBV2	TRBJ2-3	.	TRBD2	TGTGCCAGCTTGGGACTAGCGGGGGACAGATTCACAGATACGCAGTATTTT	CASLGLAGDRFTDTQYF
TRBV5-6	TRBJ2-6	many	.	TGTGCCAGCAGCGCCCTGTGGGGATCTGGGGCCAACGTCCTGACTTTC	CASSALWGSGANVLTF
TRBV29-1	TRBJ1-1	many	.	TGCAGCCCTATAAGGGGAGGGACTGAAGCTTTCTTT	CSPIRGGTEAFF
TRBV9	TRBJ2-1	.	.	TGTGCCAGCAGCGTAGGAAGGGGGGATGAGCAGTTCTTC	CASSVGRGDEQFF